A single sample gave rise to the 10 T cell receptor beta chains below, sequenced in a study of graft-versus-host responses after intestinal transplantation. Libraries were prepared by immunoSEQ multiplex PCR; TCRdb keeps only in-frame clonotypes and omits some of them. The sample contains 35,000 to 45,000 clones, approximately 89% of which appear only once. The starting material was PBMCs, obtained 260 to 280 days after transplant. Receptors were obtained from a human patient who received an intestinal transplant, so some T cells may come from the graft donor.

The chain joins TRBV7-9 to TRBJ1-4; D is possibly TRBD1 (5 bases). The CDR3 spans 15 residues. The germline V and J ends were trimmed by 1 base and 7 bases, with 13 bases remaining between them. Germline-derived CDR1 and CDR2 are SEHNR and FQNEAQ (reference sequence). DNA for the CDR3: TGTGCCAGCAGCTTAGTGGGGGAGTATCGTGAAAAACTGTTTTTT. It specifies CASSLVGEYREKLFF.

The V call is TRBV6-5, the J call TRBJ2-5, with 8 bases that match TRBD2. V gave up 2 bases and J gave up 5 bases; unmatched junction bases: 7. The germline V gene encodes CDR1 MNHEY and CDR2 SVGAGI. The CDR3 spans 15 residues. This chain's CDR3 is CASSYGGAGVETQYF. Here the CDR3 DNA reads TGTGCCAGCAGTTACGGAGGAGCGGGGGTGGAGACCCAGTACTTC.

About this clone itself: This CDR3 is missing its conserved last phenylalanine or tryptophan, likely due to a read error. The DNA is omitted, as the CDR3 cannot be located on it reliably, and the CDR3 follows TCRdb's listing. The genes are TRBV11-2 and TRBJ1-3. The CDR3 contains 12 residues when both ends are counted. Germline V gene sequence: CDR1 SGHAT, CDR2 FQNNGV. The CDR3 spells CASSLDSGAGAY.

The rearrangement uses TRBV18 and TRBJ1-1; D gene uncertain. CDR1 is KGHSH and CDR2 is LQKENI in the germline V gene. V shed 2 bases and J shed 1 base, with 14 bases lying between them. The CDR3 loop spans 16 amino acids. Here the CDR3 DNA reads TGTGCCAGCTCACCAAAACAGAGAACCTCGAACACTGAAGCTTTCTTT. Translation: CASSPKQRTSNTEAFF.

A word on this clone: A read error may account for a junction end that differs from germline. J is TRBJ2-1 and V is TRBV4-1; D call uncertain. Germline CDR1 is MGHRA and CDR2 is YSYEKL. The CDR3 contains 16 residues. The CDR3 region has the DNA TGCGCCAGCAGCCAAGATCCTGGGCCCTCCGACAATGAGCAGTTCTTC. This sequence encodes CASSQDPGPSDNEQFF.

The V gene is TRBV6-5, the J gene TRBJ2-5; possibly TRBD2 for D (6 bases). The V and J ends lost 0 bases and 2 bases respectively, with 10 bases between them. This CDR3 region has 15 residues. CDR1 is MNHEY, CDR2 SVGAGI, per germline. The CDR3 here is CASSYSGGRQETQYF. CDR3 DNA: TGTGCCAGCAGTTACTCTGGGGGGAGACAAGAGACCCAGTACTTC.

This chain joins TRBV29-1 and TRBJ1-2; D uncertain. V lost 7 bases and J lost 2, with 11 bases in between. The CDR3 runs 12 residues. Germline assignment: CDR1 SQVTM and CDR2 ANQGSEA. For the CDR3, the DNA is TGCAGCGGCGAAGACCCGAACTATGGCTACACCTTC. This sequence encodes CSGEDPNYGYTF.

On this clone: The same CDR3 can be traced to other DNA sequences in this sample. This chain links TRBV27 with TRBJ1-5; perhaps TRBD1 as D (5 bases). The length of the CDR3 is 15 residues. Germline loops: CDR1 MNHEY, CDR2 SMNVEV (reference sequence). Trimming took off 5 bases at V and 1 base at J, with 12 bases between the two ends. CDR3 protein: CASSIEWGSNQPQHF. The CDR3 bases are TGTGCCAGCAGTATAGAGTGGGGCAGCAATCAGCCCCAGCATTTT.

The rearrangement joins TRBV4-1 to TRBJ2-7, with a tentative D call TRBD1 (6 bases). Germline assignment: CDR1 MGHRA and CDR2 YSYEKL. CDR3 size: 14 residues. Trimming took 5 bases from V and 3 from J, leaving 14 bases between them. The CDR3 nucleotides are TGCGCCAGCAGCGAAGGGACATTCCGCTACGAGCAGTACTTC. Amino acids: CASSEGTFRYEQYF.

This clone appeared a single time. The chain carries TRBV5-1 and TRBJ2-1; TRBD2 might be the D (6 bases). Looked up from germline, CDR1 is SGHRS and CDR2 is YFSETQ. Trimming pared 6 bases from V and 6 bases from J, leaving 16 bases between. CDR3 length: 14 residues. CDR3 sequence reads: CASTGTGPFNEQFF. The CDR3 bases are TGCGCCAGCACCGGGACTGGTCCCTTCAATGAGCAGTTCTTC.